The present T cell receptor beta chain was sequenced within a study of spatial heterogeneity in lung cancer (dated by TCRdb to between 2018 and 2020). The study in broad terms: More beta-chain than alpha-chain transcripts were consistently detected, likely reflecting higher beta-chain transcript abundance. In the raw uncorrected reads, each unique combination of TCR and UMI appeared on average more than ten times. Both alpha and beta chains were TCR-sequenced in samples taken at surgery, namely 220 tumor regions, 62 to 65 matched nontumor lung samples and approximately 58 PBMC samples. In non-small cell lung cancer, the study made a quantitative comparison of TCR alpha and beta repertoires among multiple tumor regions, matched nontumor lung and blood. The study linked features of the TCR repertoire to counts of nonsynonymous mutations, which were determined by whole-exome sequencing of tumor tissue.

Interpreted using the paper, the time point label stands for: sample taken at primary tumor resection. Without any cell sorting, TCR sequencing was performed on whole RNA extracted either from tumor and nontumor lung tissue or from cryopreserved PBMC samples. Donors were some 78 patients with early-stage, untreated non-small cell lung cancer from the lung TRACERx cohort. Patients were selected for TCR sequencing only if sufficient RNA was available from at least two tumor regions. Results and caveats for the whole study, not just this receptor: Ubiquitous expanded tumor TCRs were found in blood more often at tumor resection than at routine follow-up. Additional single-cell paired TCR alpha and beta sequencing was considered necessary to confirm, at a functional level, the hypothesis that regional TCRs recognize regional mutations.

A few counts support this clonotype. The antigen it recognizes is unknown. No per-base quality is available; no much larger clone lies one base away. The library came from 5' RACE. TCRdb names NextSeq 500 as the instrument used. In the TCR library protocol, a unique molecular identifier was attached to each TCR cDNA molecule so that PCR and sequencing errors could be corrected. Under the source paper's analysis protocol: TCR identification, UMI-based error correction and CDR3 extraction were performed with Decombinator tools. Expanded TCRs were defined as those above a frequency of 2 per 1,000, corresponding to the top 1% of the tumor frequency distribution. Each repertoire was subsampled 100 times to 5,000 TCRs, after which Renyi diversity was computed with the R vegan package. To build CDR3 similarity networks, amino acid triplet string-kernel similarity was used, and CDR3s were connected when their pairwise similarity was above 0.82. TCRdb reran the public reads through fastp at Q25 and MiXCR, keeping productive beta chains. Every CDR3 protein is listed once, alongside the most common genes and DNA of its rows. It is TCRdb's table, rather than the study itself, that gives the V and J calls and clone size. Recorded for this sample are some 52,000 distinct CDR3 sequences; approximately 7% of them occurred a single time. The leading ten clones occupy approximately 2.9% of the sample.

V ends up 3 bases short and J 3 bases short, with an unmatched junction base count of 3. From the germline V gene, CDR1 is LGHNA and CDR2 is YNFKEQ. The CDR3 runs 16 residues from the cysteine to the phenylalanine. Only the CDR3 DNA is retained, 48 bases long and in frame from the first base. The sample was PBMCs, taken at surgery. The clonotype comes from a female donor with early-stage non-small cell lung cancer. The V gene is TRBV4-2 and the J gene is TRBJ2-5; 14 junctional bases match TRBD2. The DNA is TGTGCCAGCAGCCATCGGGGACTAGCGGGGGAAGAGACCCAGTACTTC. This translates into CASSHRGLAGEETQYF.